This T cell receptor beta chain comes out of a study of technical replicates of blood from four donors. Profiled with immunoSEQ multiplex PCR; TCRdb holds only in-frame clones, not every one. The sample shows under 90,000 clones, roughly 93% of them seen only once. Trimming left V 0 bases short and J 6 bases short, with 13 bases between. Germline CDR1 is SGHRS and CDR2 is YFSETQ. There are 14 residues in the CDR3. The genes are TRBV5-1 and TRBJ2-7, with D perhaps matching TRBD2 (6 bases). The sequence was obtained from a human donor in good health. Input material: T cells isolated from PBMCs. CDR3 loop: CASSLAVGGSEQYF. The CDR3 coding sequence is TGCGCCAGCAGCTTGGCCGTGGGGGGTAGCGAGCAGTACTTC.